A selection of T cell receptor beta chains follows, all from one sample in a study of CD8+CD57+ T cells in acquired aplastic anemia. In TCRdb, the reads were re-called with MiXCR into one record per CDR3 protein. Counted here are 150,000 to 200,000 distinct CDR3 sequences, around half occurring once; the ten biggest clones make up 2.5% to 3%. The source material was sorted CD4+, CD8+, or CD8+CD57+ T cells (not recorded which) from PBMCs. These receptors all stem from a human donor with aplastic anemia. CDR3s include the opening cysteine and the closing phenylalanine or tryptophan. A D gene is named only where the DNA matches it firmly. Size is omitted from some rows. Given values are once, few, many or a class for expanded clones.

TRBD1 TRBJ2-2 TRBV2 . TGTGCCAGCAGTGGGACAGGGCACGGGGAGCTGTTTTTT CASSGTGHGELFF
. TRBJ2-1 TRBV24-1 . TGTGCCACCAGTGATTTGGTGGTAGGTTTCGATGAGCAGTTCTTC CATSDLVVGFDEQFF
TRBD1 TRBJ2-7 TRBV5-6 . TGTGCCAGCAGTGGCGGGACAGGGAACTCCTACGAGCAGTACTTC CASSGGTGNSYEQYF
TRBD1 TRBJ1-2 TRBV12-3/TRBV12-4 . TGTGCCAGCAGTTCTTACAGGGGTGACGGCTACACCTTC CASSSYRGDGYTF
TRBD1 TRBJ1-2 TRBV20-1 many TGCAGTGCTAGAGAAGGGACAGGGAACGGCTACACCTTC CSAREGTGNGYTF
TRBD1 TRBJ1-4 TRBV6-1 many TGTGCCAGCAGTGACAGTACAGGGGCAGATGAAAAACTGTTTTTT CASSDSTGADEKLFF
. TRBJ2-1 TRBV15 . TGTGCCACCAGCACTGGGAACTCCTACAATGAGCAGTTCTTC CATSTGNSYNEQFF
. TRBJ1-2 TRBV9 . TGTGCCAGCAGCGTACAGTCCGGGTATGGCTACACCTTC CASSVQSGYGYTF
TRBD2 TRBJ2-5 TRBV10-3 . TGTGCCATCACGGCTAGCGGGGCAAAAGAGACCCAGTACTTC CAITASGAKETQYF
TRBD2 TRBJ2-1 TRBV20-1 . TGCAGTGCTGCACGTGGGACTAGCGGGATGAATGAGCAGTTCTTC CSAARGTSGMNEQFF
TRBD1 TRBJ1-6 TRBV19 many TGTGCCAGTAGTATGGAGCAAGGGGGCCTCGTTTGGTCACCCCTCCACTTT CASSMEQGGLVWSPLHF
. TRBJ1-4 TRBV2 many TGTGCCAGCAGTGAAGAGGGACTGCGGCCTGAATTTTTT CASSEEGLRPEFF
. TRBJ1-3 TRBV2 . TGTGCCAGCAGGTCCGAGGGAAACACCATATATTTT CASRSEGNTIYF
. TRBJ1-6 TRBV7-9 many TGTGCCAGCAGCCCCCCGGGGATGGGATTCGGGTCACCCCTCCACTTT CASSPPGMGFGSPLHF
TRBD1 TRBJ2-2 TRBV29-1 many TGCAGCGTTGTACAGGGGTCGATCGGGGAGCTGTTTTTT CSVVQGSIGELFF
TRBD2 TRBJ2-5 TRBV20-1 . TGCAGTGCTAGGGGACTAGCGGGAGGTGAGACCCAGTACTTC CSARGLAGGETQYF
. TRBJ2-1 TRBV2 . TGTGCCAGCGGGGCTAGTGGGAAAAATGAGCAGTTCTTC CASGASGKNEQFF
TRBD2 TRBJ2-2 TRBV12-3/TRBV12-4 many TGTGCCAGCAGTCGAGGGAGGGCGGGCACCGGGGAGCTGTTTTTT CASSRGRAGTGELFF
. TRBJ2-7 TRBV7-2 many TGTGCCAGCAGTCAGTGGGGTTTGACCTACGAGCAGTACTTC CASSQWGLTYEQYF
. TRBJ1-5 TRBV19 . TGTGCCAGTAGTATCACAGAACATTCGCCCCAGCATTTT CASSITEHSPQHF
. TRBJ1-6 TRBV20-1 . TGCAGTGCGCCACCGGGGGCTGGAAATTCACCCCTCCACTTT CSAPPGAGNSPLHF
. TRBJ1-1 TRBV20-1 . TGCAGTGCTATCTGGCCGGTCGGTCACACTGAAGCTTTCTTT CSAIWPVGHTEAFF
. TRBJ2-7 TRBV3-1 many TGTGCCAGCAGCCTTTGGCAGGAGTCCTACGAGCAGTACTTC CASSLWQESYEQYF
TRBD1 TRBJ2-7 TRBV5-1 few TGCGCCAGCCAACTGGGACAGGGGTTCTCCTACGAGCAGTACTTC CASQLGQGFSYEQYF